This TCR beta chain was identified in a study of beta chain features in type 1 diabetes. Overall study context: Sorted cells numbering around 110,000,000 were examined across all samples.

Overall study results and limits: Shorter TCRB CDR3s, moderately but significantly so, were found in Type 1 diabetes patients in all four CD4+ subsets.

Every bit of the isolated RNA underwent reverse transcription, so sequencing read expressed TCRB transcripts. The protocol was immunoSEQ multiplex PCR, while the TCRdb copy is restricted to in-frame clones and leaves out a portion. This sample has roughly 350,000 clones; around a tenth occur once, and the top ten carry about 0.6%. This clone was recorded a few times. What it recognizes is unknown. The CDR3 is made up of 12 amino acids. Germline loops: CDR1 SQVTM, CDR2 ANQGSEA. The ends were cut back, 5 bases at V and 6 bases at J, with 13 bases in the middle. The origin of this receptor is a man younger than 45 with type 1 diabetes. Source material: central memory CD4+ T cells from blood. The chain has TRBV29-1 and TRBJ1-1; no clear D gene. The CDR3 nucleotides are TGCAGCGTTTCTCAAGGGTTGGCTGAAGCTTTCTTT. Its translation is CSVSQGLAEAFF.